These T cell receptor beta chains were read from a single sample in a study of blood T cell repertoires in COVID-19. The method was immunoSEQ multiplex PCR; TCRdb's version includes in-frame clones alone and lacks a portion of them. The table shows under 250,000 clones, with about 80% occurring only once. The sample consisted of peripheral blood. The source is an older man with acute or convalescent COVID-19. Each CDR3 is given with its conserved first and last residue. A D gene is named only where the DNA matches it firmly. A clone size is listed for some rows: how often the clone was seen (once, few, many), or a class if it is expanded.

d_call,clone_size,j_call,v_call,cdr3_aa,cdr3_nt
TRBD2,-,TRBJ2-7,TRBV9,CASSPGLANAYEQYF,TGTGCCAGCAGCCCCGGACTAGCGAACGCCTACGAGCAGTACTTC
-,-,TRBJ1-1,TRBV19,CASSISGTYSPEAFF,TGTGCCAGTAGTATTTCCGGGACATATTCCCCTGAAGCTTTCTTT
-,few,TRBJ2-6,TRBV6-5,CASRPPGAGANVLTF,TGTGCCAGCAGGCCCCCGGGGGCTGGGGCCAACGTCCTGACTTTC
-,-,TRBJ2-7,TRBV25-1,CASRRGGYQYF,TGTGCCAGCAGACGAGGGGGTTATCAGTACTTC
-,once,TRBJ2-7,TRBV5-8,CASIGGIIYEQYF,TGTGCCAGCATAGGCGGGATAATATACGAGCAGTACTTC
TRBD1,-,TRBJ1-5,TRBV20-1,CSASTGTGNQPQHF,TGCAGTGCTAGTACCGGGACAGGGAATCAGCCCCAGCATTTT
TRBD1,-,TRBJ1-1,TRBV28,CASSFYSGTANTEAFF,TGTGCCAGCAGTTTTTATTCCGGGACAGCCAACACTGAAGCTTTCTTT
-,-,TRBJ1-1,TRBV2,CASSPPRSGGNTEAFF,TGTGCCAGCAGCCCTCCCAGATCGGGAGGGAACACTGAAGCTTTCTTT
TRBD2,-,TRBJ2-2,TRBV2,CASSVGSSGTGELFF,TGTGCCAGCAGTGTTGGGTCTAGCGGCACCGGGGAGCTGTTTTTT
-,-,TRBJ1-3,TRBV27,CASRASSGNTIYF,TGTGCCAGCAGGGCCAGCTCTGGAAACACCATATATTTT
-,-,TRBJ1-5,TRBV4-1,CASSHYSSNQPQHF,TGCGCCAGCAGCCATTACAGTAGCAATCAGCCCCAGCATTTT
-,once,TRBJ1-1,TRBV5-1,CASSGSSAAEAFF,TGCGCCAGCAGCGGCTCGAGCGCGGCTGAAGCTTTCTTT
TRBD1,-,TRBJ1-2,TRBV19,CASSIRGRDNYGYTF,TGTGCCAGTAGTATCAGGGGGCGCGACAACTATGGCTACACCTTC
-,-,TRBJ1-6,TRBV19,CASGTFSSYNSPLHF,TGTGCCAGTGGGACATTCAGCTCCTATAATTCACCCCTCCACTTT
TRBD1,-,TRBJ2-7,TRBV12-3/TRBV12-4,CASSRQGPGMQYF,TGTGCCAGCAGTCGACAGGGACCAGGCATGCAGTACTTC
-,few,TRBJ2-7,TRBV15,CATSRDPGRGYEQYF,TGTGCCACCAGCAGAGATCCGGGTAGGGGCTACGAGCAGTACTTC
-,-,TRBJ1-6,TRBV30,CAWSVVGGAPLHF,TGTGCCTGGAGTGTTGTTGGGGGGGCACCCCTCCACTTT
-,-,TRBJ1-2,TRBV14,CASSQVREGYTF,TGTGCCAGCAGCCAAGTCAGGGAAGGCTACACCTTC
-,-,TRBJ2-2,TRBV4-1,CASSQDQLNTGELFF,TGCGCCAGCAGCCAAGATCAACTGAACACCGGGGAGCTGTTTTTT
TRBD1,-,TRBJ1-4,TRBV11-2,CASSLERTGASVLFF,TGTGCCAGCAGCTTAGAAAGGACAGGGGCGTCAGTACTGTTTTTT
TRBD1,-,TRBJ1-5,TRBV7-8,CASSLDRGQPQHF,TGTGCCAGCAGCTTGGACAGGGGCCAGCCCCAGCATTTT
-,-,TRBJ2-6,TRBV5-1,CASSLDSSGANVLTF,TGCGCCAGCAGCTTGGACAGCTCTGGGGCCAACGTCCTGACTTTC
-,-,TRBJ2-1,TRBV4-1,CASSQDLTGYNEQFF,TGCGCCAGCAGCCAAGATTTAACAGGCTACAATGAGCAGTTCTTC
TRBD1,-,TRBJ1-2,TRBV5-5,CASSFGQGNYGYTF,TGTGCCAGCAGCTTCGGACAGGGCAACTATGGCTACACCTTC
-,-,TRBJ1-3,TRBV12-5,CASGLVSSGSGNTIYF,TGTGCTAGTGGTTTGGTATCCTCAGGGTCCGGAAACACCATATATTTT
TRBD2,-,TRBJ2-5,TRBV5-1,CASSPGSGTSRETQYF,TGCGCCAGCAGCCCCGGATCCGGGACTAGCAGAGAGACCCAGTACTTC
-,-,TRBJ1-5,TRBV30,CAWSVGQQNQPQHF,TGTGCCTGGAGTGTGGGACAACAGAATCAGCCCCAGCATTTT
-,-,TRBJ2-7,TRBV6-1,CASSDRPFGYYEQYF,TGTGCCAGCAGTGATCGGCCCTTCGGGTACTACGAGCAGTACTTC
-,-,TRBJ1-2,TRBV5-4,CASSLDRGYTF,TGTGCCAGCAGCTTGGACAGGGGCTACACCTTC
-,-,TRBJ1-3,TRBV5-1,CASSLMPSSGNTIYF,TGCGCCAGCAGCTTGATGCCGAGCTCTGGAAACACCATATATTTT
-,-,TRBJ2-2,TRBV30,CAFNWNTGELFF,TGTGCCTTCAACTGGAACACCGGGGAGCTGTTTTTT
TRBD1,-,TRBJ2-7,TRBV14,CASSQGRGRDEQYF,TGTGCCAGCAGCCAGGGCAGGGGGCGGGACGAGCAGTACTTC
-,few,TRBJ2-7,TRBV7-6,CASSLQQGTYEQYF,TGTGCCAGCAGCTTGCAACAGGGTACCTACGAGCAGTACTTC
TRBD2,once,TRBJ2-2,TRBV5-8,CASKASGGPRKLFF,TGTGCCAGCAAAGCTAGCGGGGGCCCGAGGAAGCTGTTTTTT
TRBD1,-,TRBJ1-2,TRBV24-1,CATSEAGQGNYGYTF,TGTGCCACCAGTGAAGCCGGACAGGGGAACTATGGCTACACCTTC
TRBD2,-,TRBJ2-1,TRBV27,CASSPRTSGKGKGYNEQFF,TGTGCCAGCAGTCCGCGGACTAGCGGGAAAGGGAAGGGCTACAATGAGCAGTTCTTC
-,-,TRBJ1-5,TRBV2,CASSASGGYQPQHF,TGTGCCAGCAGTGCGTCGGGGGGATATCAGCCCCAGCATTTT
-,-,TRBJ2-3,TRBV18,CASSPSSGATDTQYF,TGTGCCAGCTCACCCTCGAGTGGGGCCACAGATACGCAGTATTTT
-,few,TRBJ2-1,TRBV7-6,CASRHYAQAGWVDNEQFF,TGTGCCAGCAGACACTATGCCCAAGCGGGCTGGGTTGACAATGAGCAGTTCTTC
TRBD1,-,TRBJ1-1,TRBV30,CAWDRVAEAFF,TGTGCCTGGGACAGGGTGGCTGAAGCTTTCTTT
TRBD2,-,TRBJ2-7,TRBV7-9,CASETSGTYEQYF,TGTGCCAGCGAGACTAGCGGGACGTACGAGCAGTACTTC
TRBD2,-,TRBJ2-1,TRBV24-1,CATSDLQGGRGNEQFF,TGTGCCACCAGTGATTTGCAGGGCGGGAGGGGCAATGAGCAGTTCTTC
TRBD1,-,TRBJ1-6,TRBV5-1,CASKPGQGAGSYNSPLHF,TGCGCCAGTAAGCCGGGACAGGGGGCTGGATCCTATAATTCACCCCTCCACTTT
-,-,TRBJ1-1,TRBV19,CASNYDRYSSEAFF,TGTGCCAGTAACTACGACAGGTATTCGTCTGAAGCTTTCTTT
-,-,TRBJ2-1,TRBV15,CATSRDRRGDNEQFF,TGTGCCACCAGCAGAGATCGGCGGGGAGACAATGAGCAGTTCTTC
-,-,TRBJ1-6,TRBV2,CASKETPNSPLHF,TGTGCCAGCAAGGAGACCCCAAATTCACCCCTCCACTTT
TRBD1,-,TRBJ2-1,TRBV2,CASSKTRDRGQRAGYNEQFF,TGTGCCAGCAGTAAGACTAGGGACAGGGGGCAGAGGGCGGGCTACAATGAGCAGTTCTTC
-,-,TRBJ1-2,TRBV28,CASSSRGGRIYGYTF,TGTGCCAGCAGTTCTAGGGGGGGGCGAATTTATGGCTACACCTTC
TRBD1,-,TRBJ1-2,TRBV5-1,CASSLAGQGSTGYTF,TGCGCCAGCAGCTTGGCAGGACAGGGATCGACTGGCTACACCTTC
TRBD1,few,TRBJ1-2,TRBV25-1,CASSVGQGAYGYTF,TGTGCCAGCAGTGTTGGGCAGGGGGCATATGGCTACACCTTC
-,-,TRBJ2-7,TRBV4-1,CASSQGQVGYEQYF,TGCGCCAGCAGCCAAGGACAGGTTGGCTACGAGCAGTACTTC